The 17 T cell receptor beta chains below all came from one sample that was sequenced in a study of blood T cell repertoires in COVID-19. Libraries were prepared by immunoSEQ multiplex PCR; TCRdb keeps only in-frame clonotypes and omits some of them. The data show roughly 150,000 clones, roughly four fifths seen once. The sample comprised peripheral blood. These receptors were taken from a human donor in a cohort sampled during active COVID-19.

This clone was counted a single time. DNA of the CDR3: TGTGCCAGTAGACAGGGTCCCCGAGCTCTTTCACCCCTCCACTTT. It yields the protein CASRQGPRALSPLHF. The chain couples TRBV19 to TRBJ1-6; tentative D call: TRBD1 (6 bases). The CDR3 consists of 15 residues. Germline V gene data show CDR1 as LNHDA and CDR2 as SQIVND (reference sequence). Between the trimmed V and J ends, which lost 6 bases and 9 bases, there was a span of 18 bases.

The chain recombines TRBV19 with TRBJ1-2; the D is unclear. The CDR3 covers 13 residues. Looked up from germline, CDR1 is LNHDA and CDR2 is SQIVND (reference sequence). The V end lost 7 bases, the J end lost 0 bases, and 9 bases lay between the germline ends. The CDR3 region has the DNA TGTGCCAGTAATCGAGGGACTAACTATGGCTACACCTTC. The encoded protein is CASNRGTNYGYTF.

The rearrangement uses TRBV10-3 and TRBJ2-5; 7 nucleotides line up with TRBD2. The CDR3 sequence is 15 residues long. Germline V lookup: CDR1 ENHRY, CDR2 SYGVKD. V lost 0 bases and J lost 2; bases outside the gene matches: 3. The CDR3 bases are TGTGCCATCAGTGAGTCGGGGGGGAGGCAAGAGACCCAGTACTTC. This sequence encodes CAISESGGRQETQYF.

The chain employs TRBV19 and TRBJ1-1; 8 bases are shared with TRBD1. CDR1 LNHDA and CDR2 SQIVND come from the germline V gene (reference sequence). This CDR3 has 17 amino acids. J gave up 0 bases and V 6 bases, and 12 bases lay outside the gene matches. The DNA of the CDR3 is TGTGCCAGTAGCGAGGGACTCTGGACAGGGATGAACACTGAAGCTTTCTTT. Protein sequence: CASSEGLWTGMNTEAFF.

The CDR3 DNA reads as TGTGCCAGCAAGGGGCCGGGACTAGCTCTCGGGGAGCTGTTTTTT. Its protein product is CASKGPGLALGELFF. The genes are TRBV27 and TRBJ2-2; 9 positions agree with TRBD2. J lost 7 bases, V lost 7 bases, and 10 bases had no gene match. Germline lookup yields CDR1 MNHEY and CDR2 SMNVEV (reference sequence). The CDR3 is 15 amino acids.

The chain carries TRBV24-1 and TRBJ2-3; the D gene is possibly TRBD1 (7 bases). V lost 3 bases and J 3 bases, leaving 12 bases between the germline ends. The CDR3 length is 15 residues. Germline V gene lookup returns CDR1 KGHDR and CDR2 SFDVKD. The CDR3: CATSDVQGGTDTQYF. In nucleotides, the CDR3 is TGTGCCACCAGTGATGTCCAGGGGGGTACAGATACGCAGTATTTT.

The chain couples TRBV19 to TRBJ2-7; possible D gene TRBD1, 6 bases. Per germline, CDR1 LNHDA and CDR2 SQIVND (reference sequence). The CDR3 covers 15 residues. V was shortened by 3 bases and J by 2 bases, with 14 bases between the two germline ends. CDR3 coding DNA: TGTGCCAGTAGTATTTCGCAGGGGCGAACCTACGAGCAGTACTTC. Its translation: CASSISQGRTYEQYF.

This chain joins TRBV9 and TRBJ2-3, with 9 bases identical to TRBD2. The germline CDR1 and CDR2 sequences are SGDLS and YYNGEE. The ends lost 3 bases at V and 2 bases at J; junction bases unmatched: 4. This CDR3 has 15 amino acids. Here the CDR3 reads CASSASGVTTDTQYF. CDR3 in DNA: TGTGCCAGCAGCGCTAGCGGGGTGACCACAGATACGCAGTATTTT. Variable domain in full (rest from reference TRBV9 and TRBJ2-3): DSGVTQTPKHLITATGQRVTLRCSPRSGDLSVYWYQQSLDQGLQFLIQYYNGEERAKGNILERFSAQQFPDLHSELNLSSLELGDSALYFCASSASGVTTDTQYFGPGTRLTVL.

The chain couples TRBV18 to TRBJ2-3; 12 bases are shared with TRBD2. The CDR3 totals 16 residues. CDR1 and CDR2 from the germline V gene are KGHSH and LQKENI. Unmatched junction bases numbered 2, after V lost 1 base and J lost 3 bases. The CDR3, as DNA: TGTGCCAGCTCACCACGGCTAGCGGGGGGGACAGATACGCAGTATTTT. This encodes CASSPRLAGGTDTQYF.

A few counts support this clone. The chain recombines TRBV24-1 with TRBJ2-1, with a tentative D call TRBD2 (5 bases). CDR3 size: 14 residues. V gave up 3 bases and J gave up 5 bases, with 10 bases separating them. From germline, CDR1 is KGHDR and CDR2 SFDVKD. The CDR3: CATSDPGLNNEQFF. The DNA of the CDR3 is TGTGCCACCAGTGATCCCGGACTCAACAATGAGCAGTTCTTC.

The chain links TRBV10-2 to TRBJ2-3; 8 nucleotides line up with TRBD2. The CDR3 covers 16 residues. CDR1 WSHSY and CDR2 SAAADI come from the germline V gene. V lost 1 base, J lost 3 bases, and 6 bases stayed unmatched. This CDR3 reads CASSELAGRVTDTQYF. CDR3 sequence (DNA): TGCGCCAGCAGTGAGTTAGCGGGGAGGGTAACAGATACGCAGTATTTT.

In DNA form, the CDR3 reads TGCGCCAGCAGCTACGTGACTAGCGGGGTTACCTACGAGCAGTACTTC. Protein: CASSYVTSGVTYEQYF. The chain couples TRBV5-1 to TRBJ2-7; 11 bases line up with TRBD2. The CDR3 contains 16 residues. The V and J ends lost 3 bases and 2 bases, in that order; junction bases with no gene match: 7. Germline-derived CDR1 and CDR2 are SGHRS and YFSETQ.

This chain connects TRBV5-6 to TRBJ2-5, with a tentative D call TRBD1 (6 bases). This CDR3 region has 14 residues. Deletions cut 0 bases from V and 5 bases from J, with 11 bases between. CDR1 is SGHDT, CDR2 YYEEEE, per germline. The CDR3 spells CASSLDSTGETQYF. CDR3 nucleotide sequence: TGTGCCAGCAGCTTGGACTCAACAGGGGAGACCCAGTACTTC.

This clone was seen once. V is TRBV9 and J is TRBJ2-7; possibly TRBD1 for D (6 bases). V lost 4 bases, J lost 3 bases, and 8 bases lay in between. Germline V gene data show CDR1 as SGDLS and CDR2 as YYNGEE. The CDR3 is made up of 12 amino acids. The CDR3 region is CASSQDSYEQYF. The CDR3 nucleotides are TGTGCCAGCAGCCAGGACAGCTACGAGCAGTACTTC. Supplemented by reference TRBV9 and TRBJ2-7, the full variable domain reads DSGVTQTPKHLITATGQRVTLRCSPRSGDLSVYWYQQSLDQGLQFLIQYYNGEERAKGNILERFSAQQFPDLHSELNLSSLELGDSALYFCASSQDSYEQYFGPGTRLTVT.

V and J are TRBV5-1 and TRBJ2-5; 9 nucleotides match TRBD1. CDR3 length: 16 amino acids. Germline V CDR1 and CDR2: SGHRS, YFSETQ. Germline trimming cut 2 bases from V and 2 bases from J; bases unmatched to any gene: 7. The CDR3 DNA reads as TGCGCCAGCAGCTTAGGTTGGGACAGGGTACAAGAGACCCAGTACTTC. It codes for CASSLGWDRVQETQYF.

This chain's CDR3 is CASSFGGANTGELFF. The CDR3 DNA reads as TGTGCCAGCAGTTTCGGAGGGGCGAACACCGGGGAGCTGTTTTTT. The rearrangement joins TRBV6-5 to TRBJ2-2, with D perhaps TRBD2 (6 bases). Trimming shortened V by 4 bases and J by 0 bases, and 9 bases separated the two germline ends. The CDR3 consists of 15 residues. The germline gives CDR1 MNHEY, CDR2 SVGAGI.

The genes are TRBV6-6 and TRBJ2-7; 11 bases agree with TRBD1. The CDR3 is 15 amino acids. Germline-derived CDR1 and CDR2 are MNHNY and SVGAGI (reference sequence). The ends lost 2 bases at V and 6 bases at J; junction bases unmatched: 6. DNA of the CDR3: TGTGCCAGCAGTTACCGGACAGGGGGCGTGAGCGAGCAGTACTTC. It yields the protein CASSYRTGGVSEQYF.